The 30 T cell receptor beta chains below come from one sample, sequenced in a study of PD-1 blockade in classical Hodgkin lymphoma. The data were produced by immunoSEQ multiplex PCR, yet TCRdb's version contains in-frame clones alone and is incomplete. The table has approximately 41,000 clones, about 88% seen once. No patient escaped relapse after autologous stem cell transplantation, and brentuximab vedotin exposure varied. The source was peripheral blood mononuclear cells (PBMCs), collected before the second cycle of nivolumab. The receptors originated from a human donor with classical Hodgkin lymphoma.

The J gene is TRBJ2-3, the V gene TRBV5-1; weak D call: TRBD2 (6 bases). CDR1 SGHRS and CDR2 YFSETQ come from the germline V gene. The length of the CDR3 is 14 residues. The V end was cut by 4 bases, the J end by 2 bases, with 11 bases between. The DNA of the CDR3 is TGCGCCAGCAGCCGAGCGGGCCCCACAGATACGCAGTATTTT. It codes for CASSRAGPTDTQYF.

V is TRBV5-4 and J is TRBJ2-1; D may be TRBD2 (7 bases). CDR1 is SGHNT and CDR2 is YYREEE in the germline V gene (reference sequence). The length of the CDR3 is 16 residues. With 2 bases removed from V and 9 bases from J, the gap between germline ends came to 21 bases. CDR3 loop: CASSFPGGRRRGEQFF. The CDR3 nucleotides read TGTGCCAGCAGCTTCCCCGGGGGGCGGCGTCGCGGTGAGCAGTTCTTC.

This chain uses TRBV19 with TRBJ2-3; 9 nucleotides align to TRBD2. This CDR3 contains 18 residues. CDR1 is LNHDA, CDR2 SQIVND, per germline (reference sequence). V lost 3 bases and J lost 4; bases outside the gene matches: 14. The CDR3 nucleotides are TGTGCCAGTAGTATCTGGGGAGGGGCTAGCGGGATGCCAGATACGCAGTATTTT. Protein sequence: CASSIWGGASGMPDTQYF.

This clone was detected only a few times. The rearrangement links TRBV2 to TRBJ1-2, with 7 bases matching TRBD1. The J segment lost 3 bases and the V segment lost 2 bases, leaving 9 bases of the junction unmatched. The CDR3 consists of 16 residues. Germline loops: CDR1 SNHLY, CDR2 FYNNEI. CDR3 DNA sequence: TGTGCCAGCAGTGAATCCCGGACAGGTCTTTACTATGGCTACACCTTC. Protein product: CASSESRTGLYYGYTF.

The CDR3: CASSADRNTEAFF. Written as DNA, the CDR3 is TGTGCCAGCAGTGCGGATCGGAACACTGAAGCTTTCTTT. The chain links TRBV6-1 to TRBJ1-1, with D hard to call. The CDR3 has 13 residues. V lost 4 bases and J 1 base, leaving 7 bases between the germline ends. CDR1 and CDR2 (germline): MNHNS, SASEGT.

CDR3 nucleotide sequence: TGTGCCAGTAGGAACCTTTCTGGTAATGAAAAACTGTTTTTT. Translating gives CASRNLSGNEKLFF. The chain recombines TRBV19 with TRBJ1-4, with D hard to call. The CDR3 is made up of 14 amino acids. V lost 6 bases and J lost 4, with 12 bases in between. Looked up from germline, CDR1 is LNHDA and CDR2 is SQIVND (reference sequence).

The chain recombines TRBV4-3 with TRBJ2-1, with a possible D match to TRBD1 (6 bases). The V end lost 1 base, the J end lost 4 bases, and 8 bases lay between the germline ends. The germline CDR1 and CDR2 sequences are LGHNA and YSLEER. This CDR3 contains 14 residues. The CDR3 loop reads CASSQGDIYNEQFF. The CDR3 nucleotides are TGCGCCAGCAGCCAAGGGGACATTTACAATGAGCAGTTCTTC.

This chain joins TRBV27 and TRBJ2-1; TRBD2 might be the D (6 bases). The CDR3 sequence is 16 residues long. V lost 6 bases, J lost 0 bases, and 15 bases lay in between. Germline lookup yields CDR1 MNHEY and CDR2 SMNVEV (reference sequence). The CDR3 here is CASRGEASFSYNEQFF. The DNA of the CDR3 is TGTGCCAGCAGGGGGGAGGCCAGCTTCTCCTACAATGAGCAGTTCTTC.

The table lists this clone with a few counts. CDR3 in DNA: TGTGCCAGCAGCCTGACCGGGACAGGGGTGTATTCTGGGGCCAACGTCCTGACTTTC. Its translation: CASSLTGTGVYSGANVLTF. The chain has TRBV7-2 and TRBJ2-6; TRBD1 matches 10 bases. Trimming at V came to 5 bases and at J to 1 base, leaving 11 bases not matched to a gene. Germline V gene sequence: CDR1 SGHTA, CDR2 FQGNSA. This CDR3 has 19 amino acids. The variable domain in full, completed from reference TRBV7-2 and TRBJ2-6, reads GAGVSQSPSNKVTEKGKDVELRCDPISGHTALYWYRQSLGQGLEFLIYFQGNSAPDKSGLPSDRFSAERTGGSVSTLTIQRTQQEDSAVYLCASSLTGTGVYSGANVLTFGAGSRLTVL.

The chain links TRBV28 to TRBJ2-1; 14 nucleotides line up with TRBD2. The CDR3 loop spans 17 amino acids. The J segment lost 4 bases and the V segment lost 5 bases, leaving 7 bases of the junction unmatched. CDR1 and CDR2 from the germline V gene are MDHEN and SYDVKM. CDR3 in DNA: TGTGCCAGCAGTCCCCGGGGACTAGCGGGAGCTTACAATGAGCAGTTCTTC. This translates into CASSPRGLAGAYNEQFF.

CDR3 sequence reads: CASRGVAGGLYEQYF. CDR3 nucleotide sequence: TGTGCCAGCAGGGGAGTAGCGGGAGGTCTCTACGAGCAGTACTTC. V usage is TRBV28 and J usage is TRBJ2-7; 10 nucleotides align to TRBD2. Per the germline V gene, CDR1 is MDHEN and CDR2 is SYDVKM. This CDR3 comprises 15 residues. V was pared by 6 bases and J by 3 bases, with 8 bases of the junction left unmatched.

Only one count was recorded for this clone. The chain uses TRBV10-3 and TRBJ2-2, with 7 nucleotides matching TRBD1. Germline CDR1 is ENHRY and CDR2 is SYGVKD. With 4 bases clipped from V and 6 bases from J, the junction kept 11 bases outside the gene matches. The CDR3 contains 16 residues. This chain's CDR3 is CAISAYLTGAAGELFF. The CDR3 DNA reads as TGTGCCATCAGTGCTTACTTAACAGGGGCCGCCGGGGAGCTGTTTTTT.

The count of this clone is one. The V gene is TRBV15, the J gene TRBJ1-1; D is unclear. The length of the CDR3 is 14 residues. The germline V gene has CDR1 LNHNV and CDR2 YYDKDF (reference sequence). V was cut by 5 bases and J by 4 bases, with 14 bases left in between. The CDR3 DNA sequence: TGTGCCACCAGCCCCCGCGGAAGGGCCACTGAAGCTTTCTTT. Its translation is CATSPRGRATEAFF. The full variable domain, rest sourced from reference TRBV15 and TRBJ1-1, is DAMVIQNPRYQVTQFGKPVTLSCSQTLNHNVMYWYQQKSSQAPKLLFHYYDKDFNNEADTPDNFQSRRPNTSFCFLDIRSPGLGDTAMYLCATSPRGRATEAFFGQGTRLTVV.

This clone was picked up one time. The genes are TRBV9 and TRBJ2-3; 10 nucleotides align to TRBD2. CDR3 length equals 16 residues. Germline V CDR1 and CDR2: SGDLS, YYNGEE. V dropped 3 bases and J dropped 2; count of bases not matched to a gene: 6. Written as DNA, the CDR3 is TGTGCCAGCAGCGCGCTAGCGGGGGCCTTCACAGATACGCAGTATTTT. Translation gives CASSALAGAFTDTQYF.

The chain uses TRBV27 and TRBJ2-1, with 8 bases aligning to TRBD2. The CDR3 is 20 residues long. V lost 1 base and J lost 0; bases outside the gene matches: 14. Germline values: CDR1 MNHEY, CDR2 SMNVEV (reference sequence). CDR3 residues: CASSLFRFGSGTSSYNEQFF. The CDR3 DNA reads TGTGCCAGCAGTTTATTTCGGTTCGGTAGCGGGACGTCCTCCTACAATGAGCAGTTCTTC.

The V call is TRBV19, the J call TRBJ1-4; 7 nucleotides match TRBD1. The CDR3 consists of 14 residues. V lost 6 bases and J lost 8; bases outside the gene matches: 9. The germline V gene encodes CDR1 LNHDA and CDR2 SQIVND (reference sequence). CDR3 loop: CASSLQGKREKLFF. Written as DNA, the CDR3 is TGTGCCAGTAGCCTACAGGGGAAACGAGAAAAACTGTTTTTT.

The V and J genes are TRBV11-1 and TRBJ1-3; D uncertain. V was pared by 5 bases and J by 0 bases, with 8 bases between. The CDR3 runs 14 residues. CDR1 is SGHAT, CDR2 FQDESV, per germline (reference sequence). CDR3 residues: CASSPSDSGNTIYF. The CDR3 nucleotides read TGTGCCAGCAGCCCTTCGGACTCTGGAAACACCATATATTTT. The full variable domain, with the rest looked up from reference TRBV11-1 and TRBJ1-3, is EAEVAQSPRYKITEKSQAVAFWCDPISGHATLYWYRQILGQGPELLVQFQDESVVDDSQLPKDRFSAERLKGVDSTLKIQPAELGDSAMYLCASSPSDSGNTIYFGEGSWLTVV.

This sequence joins TRBV27 and TRBJ1-1; D call uncertain. The length of the CDR3 is 15 residues. The germline gives CDR1 MNHEY, CDR2 SMNVEV (reference sequence). The V end lost 6 bases, the J end lost 4 bases, and 18 bases lay between the germline ends. In nucleotides, the CDR3 is TGTGCCAGCAGCCCTGGTTCCGCCAGCCTCACTGAAGCTTTCTTT. This gives the protein CASSPGSASLTEAFF.

In DNA form, the CDR3 reads TGCGCCAGCAGCTCTCTTTGGGAGGGGCAAGAGACCCAGTACTTC. This encodes CASSSLWEGQETQYF. The chain uses TRBV5-1 and TRBJ2-5, with 7 bases aligning to TRBD2. Trimming took 3 bases from V and 2 from J; bases not matched to a gene: 7. The CDR3 covers 15 residues. Per germline, CDR1 SGHRS and CDR2 YFSETQ.

The J gene is TRBJ1-6, the V gene TRBV14; possible D gene TRBD1, 5 bases. CDR3 size: 14 residues. Germline V gene lookup returns CDR1 SGHDN and CDR2 FVKESK. Trimming shortened V by 1 base and J by 10 bases, and 11 bases separated the two germline ends. The DNA of the CDR3 is TGTGCCAGCAGCCAAGTTCAGGGAGAATCACCCCTCCACTTT. This gives the protein CASSQVQGESPLHF.

The rearrangement joins TRBV7-2 to TRBJ2-7, with 7 bases lining up with TRBD1. V was clipped by 6 bases and J by 3 bases; unmatched bases: 8. Germline CDR1 is SGHTA and CDR2 is FQGNSA. The CDR3 extends over 14 amino acids. The CDR3 region has the DNA TGTGCCAGCAGACAACCGGGACAGAACTACGAGCAGTACTTC. It is translated as CASRQPGQNYEQYF.

CDR3 sequence reads: CASSFWGLNNEQFF. The CDR3 DNA follows: TGTGCCAGCAGTTTTTGGGGTCTGAACAATGAGCAGTTCTTC. This chain connects TRBV27 to TRBJ2-1; D is unresolved. Trimming removed 3 bases at V and 5 bases at J, with 11 bases between. The CDR3 totals 14 residues. CDR1 is MNHEY and CDR2 is SMNVEV in the germline V gene (reference sequence).

The V call is TRBV2, the J call TRBJ2-3; possibly TRBD1 for D (6 bases). V lost 7 bases, J lost 5 bases, and 13 bases lay in between. The CDR3 length is 13 residues. The germline CDR1 and CDR2 sequences are SNHLY and FYNNEI. CDR3 region: CASNGRGLDTQYF. CDR3 nucleotide sequence: TGTGCCAGCAATGGCAGGGGATTAGATACGCAGTATTTT.

This chain uses TRBV10-2 with TRBJ2-3, with D possibly TRBD1 on 6 matching bases. The CDR3 loop spans 15 amino acids. Germline-derived CDR1 and CDR2 are WSHSY and SAAADI. The germline V and J ends were trimmed by 2 bases and 2 bases, with 11 bases remaining between them. DNA for the CDR3: TGCGCCAGCAGTGAGCCGGGACAACTCACAGATACGCAGTATTTT. Protein: CASSEPGQLTDTQYF.

The chain employs TRBV6-1 and TRBJ2-5, with 9 bases aligning to TRBD2. The CDR3 extends over 15 amino acids. V shed 4 bases, J shed 3 bases, and the junction held 6 bases outside the gene matches. Germline V lookup: CDR1 MNHNS, CDR2 SASEGT. DNA for the CDR3: TGTGCCAGCAGTGTTCGGTTAGCGGGAGAAGAGACCCAGTACTTC. It specifies CASSVRLAGEETQYF.

V usage is TRBV9 and J usage is TRBJ2-1; 8 bases agree with TRBD1. Germline-derived CDR1 and CDR2 are SGDLS and YYNGEE. The V and J ends lost 4 bases and 9 bases, in that order; junction bases with no gene match: 9. CDR3 length: 14 residues. The CDR3: CASSPRQGMGEQFF. In DNA form, the CDR3 reads TGTGCCAGCAGCCCCCGACAGGGGATGGGTGAGCAGTTCTTC.

The rearrangement joins TRBV19 to TRBJ2-2, with D tentatively TRBD1 or TRBD2 (5 bases each). CDR1 and CDR2 (germline): LNHDA, SQIVND (reference sequence). The CDR3 totals 15 residues. V was shortened by 4 bases and J by 6 bases, with 15 bases between the two germline ends. The CDR3 is CASSNGARVPGELFF. As DNA, the CDR3 is TGTGCCAGTAGTAACGGGGCGAGGGTTCCCGGGGAGCTGTTTTTT.

This clone was found once. V gene TRBV10-2 combines with J gene TRBJ2-6; D is ambiguous. This CDR3 is built from 18 residues. CDR1 is WSHSY, CDR2 SAAADI, per germline. With 0 bases removed from V and 0 bases from J, the gap between germline ends came to 12 bases. The CDR3 bases are TGCGCCAGCAGTGAGTCCGGCAGAGTCGGCTCTGGGGCCAACGTCCTGACTTTC. Translated, it gives CASSESGRVGSGANVLTF.

The chain couples TRBV6-5 to TRBJ1-1; no definite D call. Germline V gives CDR1 MNHEY, CDR2 SVGAGI. V was cut by 5 bases and J by 4 bases, with 8 bases left in between. This CDR3 is built from 12 residues. The CDR3 DNA sequence: TGTGCCAGCAGTCCGAGTGGCACTGAAGCTTTCTTT. It is translated as CASSPSGTEAFF.

The chain employs TRBV12-5 and TRBJ1-2, with D tentatively TRBD1 (5 bases). This CDR3 region has 13 residues. Germline V lookup: CDR1 LGHNT, CDR2 FRNRAP. Trimming removed 5 bases from V and 4 bases from J, with 11 bases in between. As DNA, the CDR3 is TGTGCTAGTGGTCAGGGAGGGATCTATGGCTACACCTTC. Amino acid sequence: CASGQGGIYGYTF. Filled out from reference TRBV12-5 and TRBJ1-2, the complete variable domain reads DARVTQTPRHKVTEMGQEVTMRCQPILGHNTVFWYRQTMMQGLELLAYFRNRAPLDDSGMPKDRFSAEMPDATLATLKIQPSEPRDSAVYFCASGQGGIYGYTFGSGTRLTVV.